Sequencing of this T cell receptor (beta chain) was carried out in a study of T-cell memory formation after mild COVID-19 (dated by TCRdb to 2020 to 2023). At the level of the whole study: Most TCR sequence clusters were specific to one of the two donors. In two donors, T-cell clones that expanded and contracted after mild COVID-19 were tracked by sequencing TCRalpha and TCRbeta repertoires over time. Two young, previously healthy adult volunteers, one female and one male, were included in the cohort. Findings and caveats that apply to the study as a whole: Some responding clones were detected in pre-infection memory, which suggested that pre-existing cross-reactive memory T cells had joined the SARS-CoV-2 response. The study included only a couple of mild cases, and larger cohorts that include severe cases with pre-infection samples were judged to be necessary. The second-wave clones that peaked on day 37 were not confirmed to be SARS-CoV-2 specific. Contracting CD4+ clones were located mainly in the CM and EM memory subsets, whereas CD8+ clones were found to be enriched in EMRA. Clones contracting from day 15 to 85 had balanced CD4/CD8 phenotypes, while a second wave expanding from day 15 to 37 was biased towards CD4+.

For this clonotype: No antigen is known for it. Per-nucleotide qualities are absent, and no much larger clonotype sits a single base away.

PBMCs were isolated by Ficoll-Paque density gradient centrifugation. TCRdb shows the sequencer as Illumina NovaSeq 6000. TCRalpha and TCRbeta cDNA libraries were constructed by 5'RACE with constant-segment primers, with sample barcodes and unique molecular identifiers being introduced. RNA was extracted from every sample with Trizol reagent. The libraries were amplified in two PCR steps, and the second step added a second sample barcode and Illumina TruSeq adapters. The libraries were sequenced on an Illumina NovaSeq using 2 x 150 bp paired-end reads. Per the source publication's procedure: Demultiplexing of reads and collapsing into UMI-guided consensus sequences were performed with migec v1.2.7. With mixcr v2.1.11, UMI consensuses were aligned to TRA and TRB V and J templates and assembled into clonotypes. A clonotype was counted as expanded or contracted only when both edgeR and NoisET called the clonotype significant, with the noise models trained on biological replicates. For edgeR calls, the cutoffs were a false discovery rate-adjusted p below 0.01 and a log2 fold-change threshold of 1. PCA with hierarchical clustering of max-normalized trajectories of the 1000 most abundant clonotypes was used as exploratory dynamics analysis. The CD4 or CD8 phenotype of responding clones was assigned using the separately sequenced CD4+ and CD8+ repertoires. Using fastp trimming at Q25 and MiXCR clonotype assembly, TCRdb reanalyzed the public sequencing data and kept in-frame beta chains. Under each unique CDR3 protein, matching rows form one entry showing the most common genes and DNA. TCRdb, not the original authors, processed these V and J calls. In all, the sample holds 350,000 to 500,000 distinct CDR3 sequences, and roughly 18% of those were seen once. The ten largest clones take up roughly 21% of the sample.

This TCR derives from a young man who had mild COVID-19 (a few samples of this study predate the infection). The sample titles of this study are shuffled in the database, so cell type and time point are left out; the donor was told from shared clones. Specimen: PBMCs or a T cell subset sorted from them (not recorded which).

In nucleotide form, the sequence is TGCAGTGCTAGGGGGTTAGCGGGGGCCGGTAGCACAGATACGCAGTATTTT. Protein translation: CSARGLAGAGSTDTQYF. The chain was built from TRBV20-1 and TRBJ2-3, and 9 bases in between align with TRBD2. CDR1 and CDR2, looked up from the germline V gene (reference sequence), are DFQATT and SNEGSKA. Spanning cysteine to phenylalanine, the CDR3 consists of 17 amino acids. The read is trimmed to its CDR3 DNA, 51 bases read in frame from base 1. Germline trimming: 3 bases from V, 0 bases from J; junction bases outside gene matches: 10.